This T cell receptor (beta chain) was identified during a study of molecular identifiers for immune sequencing clone quantification. This clonotype was observed at least ten times. In preparing bulk TCR libraries, previously described methods and listed TCR primers were used. TCRdb re-analysed the PCR reads in MiXCR, keeping a single row per CDR3 protein. The sample records some 100,000 distinct CDR3 sequences, around 19% being singletons. The CDR3 runs to 17 residues. The germline V gene has CDR1 SEHNR and CDR2 FQNEAQ (reference sequence). V trimming: 5 bases; J trimming: 6 bases; junction bases outside the gene matches: 15.

The chain joins TRBV7-9 to TRBJ2-3; 9 nucleotides match TRBD2. The receptor was derived from a human donor in good health. Some libraries in this study had Jurkat cell RNA spiked in. The sequencing input was naive CD8+ T cells from blood, with Jurkat cell RNA spiked in. The sample's subset: FACS-sorted CD8+CD4-CCR7+CD45RA+ naive T cells. The CDR3 here is CASSPRFSGGLTDTQYF. DNA for the CDR3: TGTGCCAGCAGCCCCCGGTTCAGCGGGGGGTTAACGGATACGCAGTATTTT.